This entry is about one T cell receptor (beta chain). It has no known antigen specificity. It has no much larger one-base neighbor in the sample; base qualities were not kept. Via the germline V gene, CDR1 is LGHNT and CDR2 FRNRAP. Including cysteine and phenylalanine, the CDR3 has 16 amino acids. CDR3 DNA only is kept here, 48 bases in frame from base 1. At the junction V is shortened by 1 base and J by 2 bases, with 11 bases in between. The cohort was made up of about 670 healthy bone marrow donors. All cohort members were sampled while nominally healthy, although unrecorded immune exposures were likely present. The donor tested CMV seronegative and was one of the 352 seronegative cohort members. Each donor provided a peripheral blood sample, and peripheral blood mononuclear cells were used for TCR beta sequencing. The Qiagen DNeasy Blood Extraction Kit was used to extract genomic DNA from the blood cell samples.

Receptors were amplified or captured by the immunoSEQ multiplex PCR assay. For the multiplex PCR, a mixture combining 60 forward primers for TCR Vbeta segments and 13 reverse primers for TCR Jbeta segments was used. Amplification of the CDR3 region of rearranged TCR beta genes was performed with a multiplex PCR assay on genomic DNA. On the Illumina HiSeq System, the amplified TCR beta libraries were sequenced as 87-base-pair reads. The authors' pipeline ran thus. Across the 700 or so repertoires, a later analysis counted 78 million or so unique TCR beta chains, roughly 11 million of which were shared by at least two donors. Raw reads were error-corrected and collapsed into unique sequences by a nearest-neighbor algorithm in which closely related sequences were merged to remove PCR and sequencing errors. V, D and J gene segments were assigned by aligning CDR3 sequences to IMGT reference sequences. For a sequence to be retained, at least a six-nucleotide match to both a V gene segment and a J gene segment was required. Rearrangements were classified as productive when the CDR3 lacked stop codons and remained in frame with V and J, and all other rearrangements were classified as non-productive. CDR3 was defined according to IMGT convention as the region running from the second conserved V-encoded cysteine to the conserved J-encoded phenylalanine. In an earlier analysis of around 640 of the donors, sequences lacking an unambiguous match to a single V gene segment were excluded. In an earlier analysis of several hundred of the donors, V segments were called functional above 56.7% productive rearrangements and were called segregating when the between-donor standard deviation exceeded 5%. A statistical classification framework was built for diagnosing cytomegalovirus status from the catalog of TCR beta chain sequences. A later analysis assigned V and J genes by comparing TCR nucleotide sequences with IMGT/GENE-DB human TR gene sequences. Using the TCRdist pipeline, a later analysis assigned CDR3 sequences along with most-parsimonious VDJ recombination scenarios. A later analysis defined each TCR beta chain by its CDR3 amino acid sequence plus V-gene family, and excluded reads lacking a unique V-gene family. As a way to deal with suspected cross-contamination and a sequencing artifact, a later analysis dropped approximately 590 nucleotide sequences that were highly shared and had low generation probability. In a later analysis, a clonal expansion index was calculated for each public chain from normalized within-repertoire ranks of inferred template counts. In a later analysis, generation probabilities were computed with a VDJ recombination model fitted to out-of-frame rearrangements, and the resulting probabilities were checked against IGoR. Hypergeometric tests were used in a later analysis to score TCR-TCR, TCR-HLA and TCR-CMV co-occurrence, with a repertoire-size bias correction applied to the TCR pairs. In a later analysis, false discovery rates were estimated by permuting HLA or CMV assignments 20 times. A later analysis grouped co-occurring TCRs with DBSCAN, adding TCRdist sequence similarity when clustering within HLA-allele-positive subsets. Repertoires with fewer than 30,000 or more than 120,000 public chains were left out of co-occurrence clustering, as were about 5 repertoires with anomalous nucleotide sharing. TCRdb retrieved this table from immuneACCESS and kept in-frame rearrangements only. Not all clones are present; in checked studies, unresolved V genes account for under half, and no reason is known for the remainder. The V and J calls and the clone size are those of that table, but D and trimming were determined from the DNA. Recorded for this sample are around 300,000 clones; roughly two thirds of them occurred a single time. Of the sample, approximately 2.3% falls within the top ten clones.

This specimen comes from a study of cytomegalovirus exposure and HLA in healthy donors (dated by TCRdb to 2017 to 2019). With regard to the full study: An earlier analysis of some 500 of the donors reported 250 to 300 Gb of sequence data and 120 million or so unique TCR beta sequences from about 179 million T cells. Approximately 310 gigabases of sequencing data and 78 million or so unique TCR sequences were included in an early release covering several hundred HLA-typed donors. Of the 350 to 450 genotyped donors, approximately 81% were placed in the genetic ancestry cluster associated with self-reported Caucasian donors. The study aimed to test whether cataloging public T cell receptors could reveal signatures of past pathogen exposure. The study profiled the T cell repertoires of 500 to 800 subjects by immunosequencing and related them to cytomegalovirus serostatus. In addition to the first cohort of roughly 670 subjects, a separate validation cohort of 120 different subjects was used. The study combined high-throughput TCR immunosequencing, statistical association of individual TCRs with disease status, and machine learning to predict cytomegalovirus infection status. To study patterns of TCR occurrence, a later analysis re-analyzed previously published TCR beta repertoires from several hundred donors and added high-resolution HLA genotyping. The later analysis used no new phenotypic data to find candidate immune exposures, relying instead on TCR beta sequences and their occurrence across donors. An earlier analysis of 500 to 650 of the donors applied high-throughput TCR beta sequencing to assess whether each TCR beta V gene segment acted as functional or pseudogenic. Donor age, sex, ethnicity and CMV serostatus were collected together with the repertoire data. Genome-wide SNP genotypes for about 55% of the roughly 670 donors were used in a later genetic analysis, which treated that subset as a discovery cohort. All discovery cohort repertoires had been generated on a single sequencing platform. Both class I and class II loci were covered by HLA typing, at four-digit resolution. Typing coverage differed by locus: A, B, C, DRB1 and DQB1 were typed in about 620-640 donors, DQA1 in 522, DPA1 in 600 to 610, and DPB1 in roughly 450. Four to six DR-DQ haplotypes were handled as single units for association and clustering, since linkage in the cohort was strong. Across approximately 420 genotyped donors of the cohort, an average of approximately 220,000 unique TCR beta nucleotide sequences per donor were sequenced, and around 19% of those sequences were non-productive. General findings and caveats noted by the study authors: The only immune exposure information available for the cohort was CMV serostatus. According to a later genetic analysis, donors in an Asian-associated ancestry cluster had fewer N-insertions in productive TCRs than the approximately 630-donor mean. Most CMV-associated TCR beta chains appeared to be HLA-restricted in a later analysis, and the HLA associations seemed to be driven largely by CMV exposure. A later genetic analysis associated a missense DCLRE1C variant with V-gene and J-gene trimming of TCR beta chains, and an independent cohort replicated the association. Assigning TCR associations to individual alleles was difficult when HLA alleles, especially DR and DQ, strongly co-occurred. A further reported finding was that TCR beta sequences accurately predicted the HLA-A and HLA-B alleles for most subjects in the first cohort. In vitro tests confirmed that a few of the cytomegalovirus-associated TCR beta chains recognize cytomegalovirus antigens. In an earlier analysis of approximately 590 of the donors, most TCR beta V segments appeared in productive rearrangements about 87% or about 30% of the time, broadly matching IMGT annotations. Because some donors lacked HLA typing at each locus, the association tests relied only on the typed subset. A later analysis found that TCR association rates varied across HLA loci, with DRB1 alleles showing the most associated TCRs and HLA-C alleles the fewest. Linkage disequilibrium might explain the correlated functional status among segregating V segments, but an unknown experimental factor could not be ruled out. The earlier analysis of 450 to 700 of the donors excluded some 15 rarely observed V segments, including chromosome 9 orphons, because counts were too low. In both the original and validation cohorts, the classifier was reported to diagnose cytomegalovirus status with high specificity and sensitivity. In this cohort, only TCR beta chains were sequenced, and detectable features were limited by the absence of alpha or paired-chain data. Some IMGT-functional V segments, including TRBV6-2 and TRBV6-3, could not be distinguished by the 87-base-pair reads and were therefore excluded. The study gave a list of over 150 TCR beta chains associated with cytomegalovirus. The authors suggested that the approach could potentially be generalized to other disease states and immunological phenotypes. Presence/absence analyses assumed roughly uniform sequencing depth across donors, an assumption that may not hold. According to a later analysis, parvovirus B19, influenza, CMV and Epstein-Barr virus appeared linked to several top co-occurrence clusters. While some public TCRs were present in many individuals, most TCR sequences turned up only very rarely across donors. A later analysis found that HLA-associated TCR beta chains were more clonally expanded and had lower generation probabilities than equally common non-associated chains. At a false discovery rate of 0.05, a later analysis linked under 20,000 TCR beta sequences to specific HLA alleles. A cluster of highly shared sequence variants was judged likely to be a technical artifact of the sequencing pipeline.

The chain uses TRBV12-5 and TRBJ2-2; the D gene cannot be resolved reliably. The TCR sequence derives from a female donor in good health and CMV-seronegative. Specimen: PBMCs. The nucleotide sequence reads TGTGCTAGTGGTTTGGCAGATTTTGATAACACCGGGGAGCTGTTTTTT. The translation is CASGLADFDNTGELFF. The full variable domain, with segments outside the CDR3 supplied by the reference TRBV12-5 and TRBJ2-2 proteins, appears as DARVTQTPRHKVTEMGQEVTMRCQPILGHNTVFWYRQTMMQGLELLAYFRNRAPLDDSGMPKDRFSAEMPDATLATLKIQPSEPRDSAVYFCASGLADFDNTGELFFGEGSRLTVL.